These 29 T cell receptor beta chains were all obtained from the same sample, sequenced in a study of cytomegalovirus exposure and HLA in healthy donors. PCR amplification relied on 60 Vbeta primers (plus 13 Jbeta primers). The assay was immunoSEQ multiplex PCR, and TCRdb's table has in-frame clones only and misses some. The table records around 280,000 clones, about 87% of them present only once. Material for sequencing was PBMCs. Receptor source: a young woman in good health and CMV-seronegative.

The count of this clone is one. J is TRBJ2-1 and V is TRBV12-5, with D possibly TRBD1 on 6 matching bases. From germline, CDR1 is LGHNT and CDR2 FRNRAP. V was shortened by 1 base and J by 4 bases, with 11 bases between the two germline ends. The CDR3 contains 15 residues. In nucleotides, the CDR3 is TGTGCTAGTGGTTTGGGACAGGACCCGTACAATGAGCAGTTCTTC. Translation gives CASGLGQDPYNEQFF.

The chain uses TRBV7-2 and TRBJ2-1; 9 bases map to TRBD2. There are 15 residues in the CDR3. Trimming cost V 6 bases and J 13 bases; bases outside gene matches: 16. Per germline, CDR1 SGHTA and CDR2 FQGNSA. CDR3 coding DNA: TGTGCCAGCAGTTCCCGGGGTGGCGGGGGGGCGACACAGTTCTTC. The encoded protein is CASSSRGGGGATQFF.

The chain's CDR3 is CASSGRLGSTGELFF. The CDR3 bases are TGTGCCAGTAGTGGGAGACTAGGGAGCACCGGGGAGCTGTTTTTT. This chain connects TRBV19 to TRBJ2-2; D is perhaps TRBD2 (6 bases). CDR3 length: 15 amino acids. V was shortened by 5 bases and J by 4 bases, with 14 bases between the two germline ends. Germline V gene data show CDR1 as LNHDA and CDR2 as SQIVND (reference sequence).

The chain is built from TRBV6-1 and TRBJ1-1; D remains unclear. Trimming removed 2 bases from V and 1 base from J, with 8 bases in between. The germline V gene has CDR1 MNHNS and CDR2 SASEGT. There are 14 residues in the CDR3. For the CDR3, the DNA is TGTGCCAGCAGTGAAATGGGCCAGAACACTGAAGCTTTCTTT. This translates into CASSEMGQNTEAFF.

The chain recombines TRBV30 with TRBJ2-5; 7 bases map to TRBD1. This CDR3 has 12 amino acids. Trimming cost V 7 bases and J 2 bases; bases outside gene matches: 4. CDR1 and CDR2 (germline): GTSNPN, SVGIG (reference sequence). The CDR3, as DNA: TGTGCCTTTAACAGGGGTCAAGAGACCCAGTACTTC. Translating it yields CAFNRGQETQYF.

The chain uses TRBV2 and TRBJ1-1; D not certain. Trimming shortened V by 1 base and J by 4 bases, and 13 bases separated the two germline ends. Germline CDR1 is SNHLY and CDR2 is FYNNEI. This CDR3 spans 15 amino acids. The CDR3, as DNA: TGTGCCAGCAGTGAAGGGAGGAAAGTAGTCACTGAAGCTTTCTTT. It encodes CASSEGRKVVTEAFF.

The CDR3 sequence: CASSLISGGETGELFF. In DNA, the CDR3 is TGTGCCAGCAGCTTAATTAGCGGGGGCGAAACCGGGGAGCTGTTTTTT. The V gene is TRBV7-7, the J gene TRBJ2-2; 9 nucleotides line up with TRBD2. The CDR3 extends over 16 amino acids. Germline values: CDR1 SSHAT, CDR2 FNYEAQ (reference sequence). After removal of 2 bases from V and 5 bases from J, the junction contained 6 bases not matched to a gene. Drawing the rest from reference TRBV7-7 and TRBJ2-2, the complete variable domain is GAGVSQSPRYKVTKRGQDVTLRCDPISSHATLYWYQQALGQGPEFLTYFNYEAQPDKSGLPSDRFSAERPEGSISTLTIQRTEQRDSAMYRCASSLISGGETGELFFGEGSRLTVL.

The genes are TRBV5-1 and TRBJ2-5, with D possibly being TRBD2 (6 bases). The length of the CDR3 is 14 residues. Trimming left V 4 bases short and J 3 bases short, with 13 bases between. In germline, CDR1 is SGHRS, CDR2 YFSETQ. The chain's CDR3 is CASSGRGGEETQYF. The CDR3 region has the DNA TGCGCCAGCAGCGGGCGGGGTGGGGAAGAGACCCAGTACTTC.

The genes are TRBV27 and TRBJ2-6; D is undetermined. V was cut by 6 bases and J by 1 base, with 10 bases left in between. The CDR3 totals 15 residues. Looked up from germline, CDR1 is MNHEY and CDR2 is SMNVEV (reference sequence). The CDR3 DNA reads TGTGCCAGCAGCCTAACTCGATCTGGGGCCAACGTCCTGACTTTC. Its translation: CASSLTRSGANVLTF.

The chain is built from TRBV19 and TRBJ2-7, with a tentative D call TRBD2 (6 bases). Germline V CDR1 and CDR2: LNHDA, SQIVND (reference sequence). The CDR3 has 16 amino acids. The ends were cut back, 2 bases at V and 0 bases at J, with 14 bases in the middle. CDR3 protein: CASSIFGGAISYEQYF. In nucleotides, the CDR3 is TGTGCCAGTAGTATATTCGGCGGGGCCATCTCCTACGAGCAGTACTTC.

The chain is built from TRBV2 and TRBJ2-7, with TRBD1 identical over 10 bases. The CDR3 runs 14 residues. Looked up from germline, CDR1 is SNHLY and CDR2 is FYNNEI. Unmatched junction bases numbered 4, after V lost 5 bases and J lost 3 bases. The CDR3 DNA follows: TGTGCCAGCAGTCGACAGGGGGCGGACTACGAGCAGTACTTC. This translates into CASSRQGADYEQYF.

V and J are TRBV6-4 and TRBJ1-2; D is ambiguous. Trimming took 6 bases from V and 4 from J, leaving 12 bases between them. Germline V gene data show CDR1 as MRHNA and CDR2 as SNTAGT. The CDR3 extends over 13 amino acids. Here the CDR3 DNA reads TGTGCCAGCAGCCCCCACGGGTCCTATGGCTACACCTTC. Its protein product is CASSPHGSYGYTF.

This clone was picked up one time. The rearrangement uses TRBV5-1 and TRBJ1-2; D perhaps matches TRBD1 (5 bases). V gave up 3 bases and J gave up 8 bases, with 17 bases separating them. The germline CDR1 and CDR2 sequences are SGHRS and YFSETQ. The CDR3 is 14 amino acids. DNA of the CDR3: TGCGCCAGCAGCTATAATGGACATGGCATCGGCTACACCTTC. Encoded protein: CASSYNGHGIGYTF.

This clone was picked up one time. The chain combines TRBV30 with TRBJ2-1, with TRBD1 matching 7 bases. Germline CDR1 and CDR2: GTSNPN and SVGIG (reference sequence). The CDR3 length is 16 residues. V shed 2 bases, J shed 8 bases, and the junction held 15 bases outside the gene matches. CDR3 sequence reads: CAWSYGLGGRGDEQFF. DNA for the CDR3: TGTGCCTGGAGTTACGGGCTAGGGGGCAGGGGCGATGAGCAGTTCTTC.

This clone was picked up a small number of times. V gene TRBV15 combines with J gene TRBJ1-2; 8 bases fit TRBD1. The junction had 6 bases not matched to a gene; V was cut back by 4 bases and J by 8 bases. CDR3 size: 13 residues. Germline V gene lookup returns CDR1 LNHNV and CDR2 YYDKDF (reference sequence). The CDR3 region has the DNA TGTGCCACCAGCAAAAGGACAGGGCAAGGCTACACCTTC. As protein: CATSKRTGQGYTF.

The V and J genes are TRBV5-4 and TRBJ2-7; D may be TRBD1 (6 bases). Deletions cut 4 bases from V and 0 bases from J, with 14 bases between. Germline loops: CDR1 SGHNT, CDR2 YYREEE (reference sequence). CDR3 size: 15 residues. The chain's CDR3 is CASSGGGGSSYEQYF. The CDR3 coding sequence is TGTGCCAGCAGCGGTGGGGGCGGCAGCTCCTACGAGCAGTACTTC.

The V call is TRBV19, the J call TRBJ1-5; TRBD1 is a possible D gene (5 bases). This CDR3 is built from 16 residues. Trimming removed 5 bases from V and 6 bases from J, with 20 bases in between. Germline lookup yields CDR1 LNHDA and CDR2 SQIVND (reference sequence). CDR3 in DNA: TGTGCCAGTAGTCCAACCCCCCCCGACAGCTTTCAGCCCCAGCATTTT. This gives the protein CASSPTPPDSFQPQHF.

The chain joins TRBV6-1 to TRBJ1-1, with D perhaps matching TRBD1 (5 bases). The CDR3 length is 15 residues. The V gene lost 6 bases and the J gene lost 4 bases, with 18 bases spanning the gap. Germline V gives CDR1 MNHNS, CDR2 SASEGT. In DNA, the CDR3 is TGTGCCAGCAGCGTCCGGCCGGGGGACGGCACTGAAGCTTTCTTT. Translated: CASSVRPGDGTEAFF.

V gene TRBV2 combines with J gene TRBJ2-1; D is possibly TRBD2 (5 bases). The CDR3 runs to 15 residues. V was trimmed by 5 bases and J by 0 bases, leaving 11 bases between them. CDR1 is SNHLY, CDR2 FYNNEI, per germline. For the CDR3, the DNA is TGTGCCAGCAGTAAACTAGTCAGCTCCTACAATGAGCAGTTCTTC. It translates to CASSKLVSSYNEQFF.

J is TRBJ1-5 and V is TRBV6-5; TRBD1 matches 11 bases. V shed 0 bases and J 7 bases; nucleotides not matched to a gene: 2. There are 15 residues in the CDR3. Germline V gene lookup returns CDR1 MNHEY and CDR2 SVGAGI. CDR3 in amino acids: CASSYSGQGAQPQHF. Written as DNA, the CDR3 is TGTGCCAGCAGTTACTCAGGACAGGGGGCCCAGCCCCAGCATTTT.

DNA of the CDR3: TGTGCCAGCAGCGACGGGACAGGGGGTTGGGAGACCCAGTACTTC. Encoded protein: CASSDGTGGWETQYF. J is TRBJ2-5 and V is TRBV9, with 11 bases that match TRBD1. Germline CDR1 SGDLS, CDR2 YYNGEE. CDR3 length: 15 residues. Trimming cost V 3 bases and J 5 bases; bases outside gene matches: 6.

In this sample, this clone turned up once. The chain has TRBV2 and TRBJ1-5; D gene uncertain. Germline values: CDR1 SNHLY, CDR2 FYNNEI. The CDR3 has 12 residues. Trimming shortened V by 4 bases and J by 6 bases, and 7 bases separated the two germline ends. The chain's CDR3 is CASSVSPQPQHF. CDR3 nucleotides: TGTGCCAGCAGTGTAAGCCCTCAGCCCCAGCATTTT.

The rearrangement links TRBV29-1 to TRBJ2-7; no definite D call. The V gene's germline CDR1 is SQVTM and CDR2 ANQGSEA. The germline V and J ends were trimmed by 1 base and 3 bases, with 10 bases remaining between them. There are 13 residues in the CDR3. CDR3 in DNA: TGCAGCGTTGAAGGCCCAACCTACTACGAGCAGTACTTC. Its protein product is CSVEGPTYYEQYF.

The chain joins TRBV7-9 to TRBJ1-2, with TRBD1 as a possible D gene (5 bases). V shed 8 bases and J shed 8 bases, with 21 bases lying between them. Germline V lookup: CDR1 SEHNR, CDR2 FQNEAQ (reference sequence). The CDR3 sequence is 14 residues long. The CDR3 DNA is TGTGCCAGCCTACAGGCAGGGATGTGGTCCGGCTACACCTTC. Amino acids: CASLQAGMWSGYTF.

For this clone: This sample also contains other DNA sequences that code for the same CDR3. V gene TRBV30 combines with J gene TRBJ1-5; 7 bases fit TRBD1. Trimming at V came to 5 bases and at J to 2 bases, leaving 3 bases not matched to a gene. Germline V gene data show CDR1 as GTSNPN and CDR2 as SVGIG (reference sequence). There are 13 residues in the CDR3. The CDR3 nucleotides are TGTGCCTGGGGTACAGGGGGCAATCAGCCCCAGCATTTT. Translation gives CAWGTGGNQPQHF.

The V and J genes are TRBV29-1 and TRBJ2-3; 7 bases align to TRBD1. In germline, CDR1 is SQVTM, CDR2 ANQGSEA. Trimming removed 4 bases from V and 1 base from J; junction bases left unmatched: 5. The CDR3 extends over 14 amino acids. Here the CDR3 reads CSVVLDRRTDTQYF. CDR3 sequence (DNA): TGCAGCGTTGTTTTGGACAGGCGCACAGATACGCAGTATTTT.

This chain joins TRBV5-6 and TRBJ2-3, with 8 positions matching TRBD1. The length of the CDR3 is 15 residues. Germline V gene data show CDR1 as SGHDT and CDR2 as YYEEEE. V lost 5 bases and J lost 1; bases outside the gene matches: 6. The DNA of the CDR3 is TGTGCCAGCAGTCAGTTACAGGGGGGCACAGATACGCAGTATTTT. This sequence encodes CASSQLQGGTDTQYF.

V and J are TRBV6-6 and TRBJ2-1; 11 bases agree with TRBD2. The CDR3 sequence is 15 residues long. In germline, CDR1 is MNHNY, CDR2 SVGAGI (reference sequence). V was pared by 2 bases and J by 3 bases, with 0 bases of the junction left unmatched. The CDR3 sequence: CASSYTSGGYNEQFF. CDR3 bases: TGTGCCAGCAGTTACACTAGCGGGGGCTACAATGAGCAGTTCTTC.

This chain uses TRBV29-1 with TRBJ1-2, with 8 bases fitting TRBD1. Germline V gene lookup returns CDR1 SQVTM and CDR2 ANQGSEA. This CDR3 comprises 14 residues. Trimming cost V 6 bases and J 2 bases; bases outside gene matches: 8. CDR3 in DNA: TGCAGCGTGACCGGGACAGGCCCCAACTATGGCTACACCTTC. Amino acids: CSVTGTGPNYGYTF.